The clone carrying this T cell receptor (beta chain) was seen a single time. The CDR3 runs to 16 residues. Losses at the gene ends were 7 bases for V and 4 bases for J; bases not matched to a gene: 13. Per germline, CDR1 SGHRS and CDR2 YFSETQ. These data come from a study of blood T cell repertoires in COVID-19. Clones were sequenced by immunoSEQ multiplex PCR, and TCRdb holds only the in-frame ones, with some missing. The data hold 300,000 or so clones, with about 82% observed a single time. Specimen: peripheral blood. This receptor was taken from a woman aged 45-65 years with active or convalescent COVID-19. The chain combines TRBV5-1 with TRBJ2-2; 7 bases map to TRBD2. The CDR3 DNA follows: TGCGCCAGCCGACACCTCGGGGAGGGCCCCACCGGGGAGCTGTTTTTT. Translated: CASRHLGEGPTGELFF.